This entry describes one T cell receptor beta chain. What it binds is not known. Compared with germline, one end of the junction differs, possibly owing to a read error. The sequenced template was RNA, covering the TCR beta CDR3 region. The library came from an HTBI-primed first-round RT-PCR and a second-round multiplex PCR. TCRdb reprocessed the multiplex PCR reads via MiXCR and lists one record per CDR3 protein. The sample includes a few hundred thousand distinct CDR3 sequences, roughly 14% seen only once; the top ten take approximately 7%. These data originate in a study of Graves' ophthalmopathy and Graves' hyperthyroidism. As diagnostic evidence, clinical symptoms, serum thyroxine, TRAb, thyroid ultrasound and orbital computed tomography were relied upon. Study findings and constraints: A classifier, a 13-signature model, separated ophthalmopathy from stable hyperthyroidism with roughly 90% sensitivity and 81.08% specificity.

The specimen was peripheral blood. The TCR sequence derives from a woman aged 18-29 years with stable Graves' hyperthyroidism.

CDR3 sequence (DNA): TGTGCTAGCAGACCAGGACTAGCGGGGACGAACACCGGGGAGCTGTTTTTT. This codes for CASRPGLAGTNTGELFF. This chain links TRBV12-3 or TRBV12-4 with TRBJ2-2, with 12 bases matching TRBD2. The CDR3 loop spans 17 amino acids.